Given below is one T cell receptor beta chain in context. Its antigen is unidentified. Treatment denoted: oral pan-JAK inhibitor, 5-10 mg twice daily. Specimens obtained from alopecia areata patients comprised lesional scalp punch biopsies and peripheral blood. The data derive from a study of CD8+ T cells in alopecia areata. Study results and limitations: A great number of expanded lesional clones endured in scalp and blood during tofacitinib. Tofacitinib significantly decreased scalp clonality and expanded CD8+ clones among top 100. Resident alphabeta T cells of normal skin are also sequenced in scalp samples.

The sequencing template was cDNA reverse transcribed from extracted RNA. Produced via immunoSEQ multiplex PCR; TCRdb's table is partial and in-frame only. The data contain some 240,000 clones, about 58% of them singletons. Germline V gives CDR1 SGHRS, CDR2 YFSETQ. CDR3 length: 13 residues. The V gene end was trimmed by 5 bases and the J gene end by 5 bases; junction bases not matched to a gene: 6. The clonotype originates from a human donor with alopecia areata. This sequence joins TRBV5-1 and TRBJ1-1, with 7 bases identical to TRBD1. This specimen consisted of CD4+ T cells sorted from blood, obtained at week 4, from a patient treated with tofacitinib. DNA for the CDR3: TGCGCCAGCAGAACCAGACAGGGTACTGAAGCTTTCTTT. It translates to CASRTRQGTEAFF.